One sample yielded the 11 T cell receptor beta chains listed below, sequenced in a study of T-cell memory formation after mild COVID-19. TCRdb called the 5' RACE reads again in MiXCR, with one record for every CDR3 protein. Of some 290,000 distinct CDR3 sequences in the sample, about 17% were seen once. The sample taken for sequencing was PBMCs or a T cell subset sorted from them (not recorded which). These receptors all come from a man aged 18 to 30 who had mild COVID-19 (a few samples of this study predate the infection). Cell type and time point are not known.

V usage is TRBV27 and J usage is TRBJ1-1, with D possibly TRBD1 on 5 matching bases. CDR3 length: 13 residues. The V end was cut by 5 bases, the J end by 3 bases, with 10 bases between. Germline CDR1 and CDR2: MNHEY and SMNVEV (reference sequence). The CDR3 DNA reads as TGTGCCAGCAGTCTACAGGTCGACACTGAAGCTTTCTTT. This encodes CASSLQVDTEAFF.

This clonotype was detected a few times. The chain recombines TRBV27 with TRBJ1-2; D unclear. V lost 1 base and J lost 4, with 7 bases in between. The CDR3 contains 13 residues. Germline CDR1 is MNHEY and CDR2 is SMNVEV (reference sequence). In DNA, the CDR3 is TGTGCCAGCAGTTTATACGGAAGCTATGGCTACACCTTC. This codes for CASSLYGSYGYTF.

The sample holds many counts of this clonotype. The V call is TRBV2, the J call TRBJ2-7, with D unresolved. Germline lookup yields CDR1 SNHLY and CDR2 FYNNEI. V dropped 1 base and J dropped 6 bases, with 10 bases sitting between them. The CDR3 extends over 13 amino acids. The CDR3 here is CASSEVFFPEQYV. DNA for the CDR3: TGTGCCAGCAGTGAAGTGTTCTTTCCCGAGCAGTACGTC.

This clonotype was counted ten times or more. CDR3 nucleotides: TGTGCCAGCAGCTCCCAGGGGCCCCAAGAGACCCAGTACTTC. Its protein is CASSSQGPQETQYF. The chain has TRBV6-2 or TRBV6-3 and TRBJ2-5, with D perhaps matching TRBD1 (6 bases). Germline V gene lookup returns CDR1 MNHEY and CDR2 SVGEGT. Trimming removed 6 bases from V and 1 base from J, with 12 bases in between. CDR3 length: 14 amino acids.

This clonotype was counted a few times. This CDR3 is CASSRLAGAALLTDTQYF. The CDR3 region has the DNA TGTGCCAGCAGCAGACTAGCGGGGGCCGCGCTACTTACAGATACGCAGTATTTT. This chain joins TRBV6-2 or TRBV6-3 and TRBJ2-3, with TRBD2 matching over 12 bases. The CDR3 spans 18 residues. CDR1 is MNHEY, CDR2 SVGEGT, per germline. Trimming took 6 bases from V and 3 from J; bases not matched to a gene: 13.

This clonotype was counted only a few times. Here the CDR3 DNA reads TGTGCCAGCAGCGACCGGGAGACCCAGTACTTC. This gives the protein CASSDRETQYF. The chain employs TRBV7-7 and TRBJ2-5, with D unclear. CDR3 length: 11 amino acids. Germline loops: CDR1 SSHAT, CDR2 FNYEAQ (reference sequence). The V end lost 5 bases, the J end lost 5 bases, and 6 bases lay between the germline ends. Looking up the rest from reference TRBV7-7 and TRBJ2-5 gives the full variable domain: GAGVSQSPRYKVTKRGQDVTLRCDPISSHATLYWYQQALGQGPEFLTYFNYEAQPDKSGLPSDRFSAERPEGSISTLTIQRTEQRDSAMYRCASSDRETQYFGPGTRLLVL.

This clonotype was seen only a few times. The rearrangement joins TRBV20-1 to TRBJ1-4, with D possibly being TRBD1 (6 bases). V was trimmed by 1 base and J by 7 bases, leaving 13 bases between them. The CDR3 extends over 14 amino acids. CDR1 is DFQATT, CDR2 SNEGSKA, per germline (reference sequence). This chain's CDR3 is CSARVVQGGEKLFF. CDR3 DNA: TGCAGTGCTAGAGTAGTACAGGGTGGTGAAAAACTGTTTTTT.

This clonotype has a handful of counts. The chain joins TRBV7-9 to TRBJ2-2; no clear D. CDR3 length: 14 amino acids. Between the trimmed V and J ends, which lost 9 bases and 1 base, there was a span of 12 bases. The V gene's germline CDR1 is SEHNR and CDR2 FQNEAQ (reference sequence). The CDR3 sequence is CASANRQNTGELFF. The CDR3 DNA is TGTGCCAGTGCCAACAGACAGAACACCGGGGAGCTGTTTTTT.

V is TRBV7-8 and J is TRBJ1-1; 7 bases agree with TRBD1. The V gene's germline CDR1 is SGHVS and CDR2 FQNEAQ. J gave up 4 bases and V 4 bases, and 9 bases lay outside the gene matches. The CDR3 has 15 amino acids. The CDR3 sequence is CASSSGDRVFTEAFF. CDR3 DNA: TGTGCCAGCAGCTCGGGAGACAGGGTCTTCACTGAAGCTTTCTTT.

The chain has TRBV5-1 and TRBJ2-7; maybe TRBD2 (6 bases). The CDR3 is 16 amino acids. V shed 0 bases and J shed 0 bases, with 13 bases lying between them. Germline values: CDR1 SGHRS, CDR2 YFSETQ. The CDR3 DNA is TGCGCCAGCAGCTTGGGTGGGGGGACCCCCTCCTACGAGCAGTACTTC. Protein sequence: CASSLGGGTPSYEQYF.

The DNA of the CDR3 is TGTGCCAGCAGCCTCTCATATAGCGGGGGGGAAGAGACCCAGTACTTC. Protein sequence: CASSLSYSGGEETQYF. The V gene is TRBV7-2, the J gene TRBJ2-5; 11 bases are a match to TRBD2. Unmatched junction bases numbered 8, after V lost 5 bases and J lost 3 bases. This CDR3 has 16 residues. The germline gives CDR1 SGHTA, CDR2 FQGNSA.